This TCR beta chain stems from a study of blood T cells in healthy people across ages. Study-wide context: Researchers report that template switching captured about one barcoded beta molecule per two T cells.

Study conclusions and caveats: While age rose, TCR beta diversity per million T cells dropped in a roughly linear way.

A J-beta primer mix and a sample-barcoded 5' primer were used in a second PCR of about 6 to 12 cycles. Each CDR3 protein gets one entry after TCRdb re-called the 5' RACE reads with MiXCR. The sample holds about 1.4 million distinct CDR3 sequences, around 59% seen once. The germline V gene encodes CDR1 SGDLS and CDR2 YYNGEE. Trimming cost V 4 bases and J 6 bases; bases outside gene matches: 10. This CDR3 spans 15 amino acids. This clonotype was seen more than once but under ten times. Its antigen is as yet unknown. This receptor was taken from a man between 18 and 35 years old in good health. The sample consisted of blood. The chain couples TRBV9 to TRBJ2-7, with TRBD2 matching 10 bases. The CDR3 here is CASSTSGTGGGEQYF. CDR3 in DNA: TGTGCCAGCAGCACTAGCGGGACAGGTGGGGGCGAGCAGTACTTC.